These 10 T cell receptor beta chains came from one sample sequenced in a study of blood T cell repertoires in COVID-19. TCRdb keeps only in-frame clones here, not all; method: immunoSEQ multiplex PCR. The sample has 150,000 to 200,000 clones, roughly 77% seen once; the top ten hold less than 7%. The sequencing input was peripheral blood. The receptors originated from a woman in her thirties or forties with COVID-19, enrolled during active disease.

V gene TRBV18 combines with J gene TRBJ2-7; a possible D gene is TRBD2 (6 bases). This CDR3 spans 17 amino acids. Trimming took off 2 bases at V and 2 bases at J, with 19 bases between the two ends. Germline CDR1 is KGHSH and CDR2 is LQKENI. The CDR3 loop is CASSPFRTEGNTYEQYF. CDR3 nucleotides: TGTGCCAGCTCACCATTCAGGACGGAGGGGAATACCTACGAGCAGTACTTC.

The chain combines TRBV30 with TRBJ1-3; tentatively, D is TRBD1 (6 bases). The CDR3 has 14 residues. Trimming removed 2 bases from V and 1 base from J, with 9 bases in between. Per the germline V gene, CDR1 is GTSNPN and CDR2 is SVGIG (reference sequence). The CDR3 region has the DNA TGTGCCTGGAGTTTAGGGACATCTGGAAACACCATATATTTT. Translating gives CAWSLGTSGNTIYF.

V gene TRBV10-3 combines with J gene TRBJ2-2, with 8 bases lining up with TRBD2. The CDR3 sequence is 13 residues long. The trim removed 8 bases at V and 5 bases at J, leaving 4 bases unmatched. Looked up from germline, CDR1 is ENHRY and CDR2 is SYGVKD. This CDR3 reads CAIGLAGTGELFF. As DNA, the CDR3 is TGTGCCATCGGACTAGCAGGTACCGGGGAGCTGTTTTTT.

This clone was counted only a few times. The chain links TRBV2 to TRBJ2-5; 11 nucleotides agree with TRBD2. Per the germline V gene, CDR1 is SNHLY and CDR2 is FYNNEI. This CDR3 is built from 15 residues. The ends lost 6 bases at V and 5 bases at J; junction bases unmatched: 8. CDR3 sequence (DNA): TGTGCCAGCAGCCAGGGACTAGCGGTAGGGGAGACCCAGTACTTC. The encoded protein is CASSQGLAVGETQYF.

The chain recombines TRBV19 with TRBJ1-4; D is ambiguous. Trimming took off 3 bases at V and 5 bases at J, with 16 bases between the two ends. The CDR3 is made up of 16 amino acids. Germline V gene data show CDR1 as LNHDA and CDR2 as SQIVND (reference sequence). The chain's CDR3 is CASSINFGSWNEKLFF. In DNA, the CDR3 is TGTGCCAGTAGTATTAATTTCGGGAGTTGGAATGAAAAACTGTTTTTT.

This sequence joins TRBV9 and TRBJ2-3, with 13 bases aligning to TRBD2. Germline values: CDR1 SGDLS, CDR2 YYNGEE. Germline trimming cut 3 bases from V and 6 bases from J; bases unmatched to any gene: 4. The CDR3 has 15 residues. The CDR3 loop is CASSATSGGMDTQYF. The CDR3 DNA is TGTGCCAGCAGCGCGACTAGCGGGGGGATGGATACGCAGTATTTT.

CDR3 sequence (DNA): TGTGCCAGCAGCTTAGCGCAGGGGTGGGAGACCCAGTACTTC. Protein sequence: CASSLAQGWETQYF. V usage is TRBV7-6 and J usage is TRBJ2-5, with D tentatively TRBD1 (6 bases). The CDR3 extends over 14 amino acids. Trimming stripped 0 bases from V and 5 bases from J, with 10 bases between. The germline V gene encodes CDR1 SGHVS and CDR2 FNYEAQ.

This clone was recorded once. V and J are TRBV11-2 and TRBJ2-5, with 10 bases aligning to TRBD2. Trimming at V came to 3 bases and at J to 1 base, leaving 8 bases not matched to a gene. CDR1 and CDR2 from the germline V gene are SGHAT and FQNNGV. This CDR3 comprises 17 residues. CDR3 loop: CASSFPRASGGQETQYF. The CDR3 bases are TGTGCCAGCAGCTTCCCGCGGGCTAGCGGGGGCCAAGAGACCCAGTACTTC.

The chain carries TRBV13 and TRBJ2-3; possible D gene TRBD2, 5 bases. Germline CDR1 is PRHDT and CDR2 is FYEKMQ (reference sequence). The CDR3 has 15 residues. Trimming took 0 bases from V and 6 from J, leaving 13 bases between them. Here the CDR3 reads CASSLGGNPGDTQYF. The CDR3 DNA follows: TGTGCCAGCAGCTTAGGCGGGAATCCCGGGGATACGCAGTATTTT.

This clone was seen only once. The chain couples TRBV3-1 (or the pseudogene TRBV3-2) to TRBJ1-2, with D hard to call. Trimming shortened V by 0 bases and J by 3 bases, and 17 bases separated the two germline ends. From germline, CDR1 is LGHDT and CDR2 YNNKEL (reference sequence). The CDR3 totals 17 residues. The CDR3 sequence: CASSQDARHTRHYGYTF. The CDR3 DNA follows: TGTGCCAGCAGCCAAGATGCCAGGCACACCCGACACTATGGCTACACCTTC.